The 4 T cell receptor beta chains listed next were all sequenced from one sample in a study of metastatic and nonmetastatic thyroid tumors. Prior to thyroid surgery, none of the patients had received any treatment. From the PCR reads, TCRdb re-called clones with MiXCR. This sample has tens of thousands of clones, with around 21% found just once. Sequencing was carried out using blood. The origin of the receptors is a female donor with papillary thyroid cancer or a benign thyroid nodule (not recorded which). Some clones in this sample may be carry-over from other donors' samples.

This clone was counted ten times or more. The J gene is TRBJ1-1, the V gene TRBV28; D gene ambiguous. CDR1 and CDR2 (germline): MDHEN, SYDVKM. The CDR3 is 12 amino acids. With 2 bases removed from V and 3 bases from J, the gap between germline ends came to 4 bases. The CDR3 sequence: CASSLPYTEAFF. The CDR3 DNA reads as TGTGCCAGCAGTTTACCTTACACTGAAGCTTTCTTT.

This clone was counted a few times. A much bigger clone sits one base away, suggesting this may be a read error. The sample contains more than one DNA sequence encoding this CDR3. This chain connects TRBV25-1 to TRBJ1-2, with D maybe TRBD1 (5 bases). This CDR3 spans 14 amino acids. V dropped 1 base and J dropped 6 bases, with 12 bases sitting between them. Germline values: CDR1 MGHDK, CDR2 SYGVNS. Here the CDR3 DNA reads TGTGCCAGCAGTGAATCTCCAGGGTGGGATGGCTACACCTTC. Amino acids: CASSESPGWDGYTF.

This clone was seen many times. V is TRBV28 and J is TRBJ1-1, with unresolved D. Germline CDR1 MDHEN, CDR2 SYDVKM. V lost 6 bases and J lost 4, with 6 bases in between. CDR3 size: 11 residues. DNA of the CDR3: TGTGCCAGCAGCCTACCCACTGAAGCTTTCTTT. Its protein is CASSLPTEAFF.

This clone has ten or more counts. The chain couples TRBV9 to TRBJ2-7, with D perhaps matching TRBD2 (5 bases). The CDR3 is 14 residues long. The V gene lost 4 bases and the J gene lost 4 bases, with 15 bases spanning the gap. Germline V gene sequence: CDR1 SGDLS, CDR2 YYNGEE. CDR3 in amino acids: CASSPGKSGYEQYF. For the CDR3, the DNA is TGTGCCAGCAGCCCCGGTAAGTCGGGATACGAGCAGTACTTC.